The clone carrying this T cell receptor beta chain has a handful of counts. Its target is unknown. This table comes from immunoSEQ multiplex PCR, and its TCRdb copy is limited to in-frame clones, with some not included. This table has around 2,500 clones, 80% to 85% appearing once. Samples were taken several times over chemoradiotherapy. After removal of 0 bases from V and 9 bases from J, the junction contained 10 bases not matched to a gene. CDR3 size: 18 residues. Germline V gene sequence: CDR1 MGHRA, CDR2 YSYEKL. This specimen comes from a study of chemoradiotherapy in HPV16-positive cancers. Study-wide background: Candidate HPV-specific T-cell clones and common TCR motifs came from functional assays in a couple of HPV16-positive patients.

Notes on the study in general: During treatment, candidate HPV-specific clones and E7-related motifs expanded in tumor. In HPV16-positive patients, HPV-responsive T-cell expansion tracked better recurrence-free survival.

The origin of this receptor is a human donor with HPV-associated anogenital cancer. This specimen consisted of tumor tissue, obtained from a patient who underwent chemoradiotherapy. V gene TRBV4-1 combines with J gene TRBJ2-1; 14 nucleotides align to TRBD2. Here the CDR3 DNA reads TGCGCCAGCAGCCAAGATTCTTGGGGACTAGCGGGAGATAGTGAGCAGTTCTTC. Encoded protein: CASSQDSWGLAGDSEQFF.